The 24 T cell receptor beta chains below all came from one sample that was sequenced in a study of neurological immune-mediated disorders. From the 5' RACE reads, TCRdb called clonotypes with MiXCR, one entry per CDR3 protein. The sample lists around 44,000 distinct CDR3 sequences, around 2.5% seen once, with around 12% in the top ten. The sequenced sample was PBMCs. These receptors were taken from a man younger than 40 with multiple sclerosis.

This clonotype came up a few times. V gene TRBV15 combines with J gene TRBJ2-3; tentative D call: TRBD2 (5 bases). CDR3 size: 15 residues. Germline CDR1 LNHNV, CDR2 YYDKDF (reference sequence). Trimming shortened V by 3 bases and J by 3 bases, and 13 bases separated the two germline ends. CDR3 sequence: CATSRLRALTDTQYF. The CDR3 DNA is TGTGCCACCAGCAGGCTGAGGGCACTGACAGATACGCAGTATTTT.

This clonotype was seen repeatedly, ten times or more. The chain joins TRBV20-1 to TRBJ2-1; 14 nucleotides agree with TRBD2. The trim removed 3 bases at V and 1 base at J, leaving 5 bases unmatched. The CDR3 loop spans 17 amino acids. Germline V lookup: CDR1 DFQATT, CDR2 SNEGSKA (reference sequence). CDR3 nucleotide sequence: TGCAGTGCTAGGAAGGGGACTAGCGGGAGTTCCTACAATGAGCAGTTCTTC. This gives the protein CSARKGTSGSSYNEQFF.

This clonotype has at least ten counts. The chain has TRBV20-1 and TRBJ2-4, with D possibly being TRBD2 (6 bases). This CDR3 has 15 amino acids. The V end lost 0 bases, the J end lost 1 base, and 10 bases lay between the germline ends. The germline V gene has CDR1 DFQATT and CDR2 SNEGSKA (reference sequence). DNA of the CDR3: TGCAGTGCTAGAGACTCGGGAGTTGCCAAAAACATTCAGTACTTC. Its translation is CSARDSGVAKNIQYF.

The chain employs TRBV6-4 and TRBJ1-1; D gene uncertain. Germline V CDR1 and CDR2: MRHNA, SNTAGT. This CDR3 contains 13 residues. The germline V and J ends were trimmed by 4 bases and 2 bases, with 8 bases remaining between them. CDR3 protein: CASSASGNTEAFF. For the CDR3, the DNA is TGTGCCAGCAGTGCCTCCGGAAACACTGAAGCTTTCTTT.

This clonotype occurred many times. The chain joins TRBV10-2 to TRBJ1-1; D is undetermined. Looked up from germline, CDR1 is WSHSY and CDR2 is SAAADI. The length of the CDR3 is 13 residues. V was trimmed by 6 bases and J by 1 base, leaving 9 bases between them. The CDR3 region has the DNA TGCGCCAGCAGGTCTCGGACGAACACTGAAGCTTTCTTT. It is translated as CASRSRTNTEAFF.

This clonotype came up many times. The V call is TRBV5-1, the J call TRBJ1-4; 12 positions match TRBD1. After removal of 7 bases from V and 8 bases from J, the junction contained 9 bases not matched to a gene. This CDR3 is built from 15 residues. Germline CDR1 is SGHRS and CDR2 is YFSETQ. This CDR3 reads CASGPGQGAREKLFF. The DNA of the CDR3 is TGCGCCAGCGGCCCGGGACAGGGGGCCAGGGAAAAACTGTTTTTT.

This clonotype was detected ten times or more. This chain connects TRBV20-1 to TRBJ1-2, with D tentatively TRBD1 (6 bases). Germline CDR1 reads DFQATT; CDR2 reads SNEGSKA (reference sequence). The CDR3 sequence is 13 residues long. Trimming took 1 base from V and 4 from J, leaving 10 bases between them. In nucleotides, the CDR3 is TGCAGTGCTAGAGGCGGACAGTCCTATGGCTACACCTTC. Amino acid sequence: CSARGGQSYGYTF.

About this clonotype: A read error is possible here, since a much larger clone lies one base away. CDR3 sequence reads: CASSLRKNTGELFF. The CDR3 bases are TGTGCCAGCAGCTTGCGAAAGAACACCGGGGAGCTGTTTTTT. The rearrangement uses TRBV7-9 and TRBJ2-2; no reliable D call. Germline-derived CDR1 and CDR2 are SEHNR and FQNEAQ (reference sequence). The CDR3 is 14 residues long. Trimming shortened V by 3 bases and J by 1 base, and 6 bases separated the two germline ends. The full variable domain, its missing parts supplied by reference TRBV7-9 and TRBJ2-2, is DTGVSQNPRHKITKRGQNVTFRCDPISEHNRLYWYRQTLGQGPEFLTYFQNEAQLEKSRLLSDRFSAERPKGSFSTLEIQRTEQGDSAMYLCASSLRKNTGELFFGEGSRLTVL.

There are many counts of this clonotype. The chain is built from TRBV7-2 and TRBJ2-4; TRBD1 aligns across 7 bases. J was trimmed by 6 bases and V by 4 bases; bases with no gene match: 9. Germline V gene sequence: CDR1 SGHTA, CDR2 FQGNSA. The CDR3 runs 15 residues. The CDR3 reads CASSWETGPTNIQYF. CDR3 nucleotide sequence: TGTGCCAGCAGCTGGGAGACAGGGCCCACAAACATTCAGTACTTC.

There are many counts of this clonotype. The chain uses TRBV7-2 and TRBJ1-4; D not certain. The CDR3 runs to 18 residues. The germline V gene encodes CDR1 SGHTA and CDR2 FQGNSA. V was trimmed by 2 bases and J by 0 bases, leaving 16 bases between them. CDR3 amino acids: CASSLSRADLTTNEKLFF. The CDR3 DNA sequence: TGTGCCAGCAGCTTATCGAGGGCCGACTTGACAACTAATGAAAAACTGTTTTTT.

At least ten counts were recorded for this clonotype. The chain is built from TRBV12-3 or TRBV12-4 and TRBJ1-5, with D maybe TRBD1 (5 bases). V lost 6 bases to trimming and J lost 2 bases, with 11 bases between them. This CDR3 is 14 amino acids long. The CDR3: CASSPLGGNQPQHF. The CDR3 DNA reads TGTGCCAGCAGCCCCTTGGGGGGCAATCAGCCCCAGCATTTT.

This clonotype has a count of ten or more. The V and J genes are TRBV20-1 and TRBJ1-3; TRBD1 matches at 8 bases. V shed 3 bases, J shed 2 bases, and the junction held 9 bases outside the gene matches. Germline lookup yields CDR1 DFQATT and CDR2 SNEGSKA (reference sequence). The CDR3 covers 16 residues. The DNA of the CDR3 is TGCAGTGCTAGGAAGACAGGGGAAGTGGCTGGAAACACCATATATTTT. The encoded protein is CSARKTGEVAGNTIYF.

This clonotype was counted many times. The chain joins TRBV10-3 to TRBJ2-7, with TRBD1 as a possible D gene (6 bases). Germline CDR1 ENHRY, CDR2 SYGVKD. The V end lost 6 bases, the J end lost 3 bases, and 9 bases lay between the germline ends. This CDR3 spans 12 amino acids. CDR3 in amino acids: CAISQDSYEQYF. Here the CDR3 DNA reads TGTGCCATCAGCCAGGACAGCTACGAGCAGTACTTC.

This clonotype was recorded many times. This chain links TRBV6-6 with TRBJ1-5; D is unclear. CDR1 is MNHNY and CDR2 is SVGAGI in the germline V gene (reference sequence). This CDR3 has 14 amino acids. The ends were cut back, 4 bases at V and 0 bases at J, with 7 bases in the middle. The CDR3: CASSSPVSNQPQHF. CDR3 sequence (DNA): TGTGCCAGCAGTTCCCCGGTTAGCAATCAGCCCCAGCATTTT.

This clonotype was recorded many times. The V call is TRBV5-4, the J call TRBJ2-3; 13 bases align to TRBD2. With V trimmed by 1 base and J by 4 bases, 6 bases remained unmatched. The CDR3 covers 17 residues. Germline CDR1 reads SGHNT; CDR2 reads YYREEE (reference sequence). CDR3 loop: CASSLFGTSGIADTQYF. The CDR3 bases are TGTGCCAGCAGCTTGTTTGGGACTAGCGGGATCGCAGATACGCAGTATTTT.

This clonotype was observed at least ten times. The V and J genes are TRBV20-1 and TRBJ2-3; 11 bases are a match to TRBD2. The germline V gene has CDR1 DFQATT and CDR2 SNEGSKA (reference sequence). The CDR3 covers 17 residues. Unmatched junction bases numbered 9, after V lost 2 bases and J lost 2 bases. CDR3 residues: CSARTPTSGGPTDTQYF. The CDR3, as DNA: TGCAGTGCTAGAACCCCAACTAGCGGGGGACCCACAGATACGCAGTATTTT.

This clonotype was detected only a few times. This may arise from a read error, as a much more abundant clone is one base away. The V gene is TRBV5-1, the J gene TRBJ1-1; D call uncertain. CDR1 and CDR2 from the germline V gene are SGHRS and YFSETQ. This CDR3 is built from 14 residues. Trimming took off 5 bases at V and 0 bases at J, with 11 bases between the two ends. CDR3 amino acids: CASRLEKMNTEAFF. For the CDR3, the DNA is TGCGCCAGCAGGCTTGAAAAGATGAACACTGAAGCTTTCTTT. Complete variable domain (other parts from reference TRBV5-1 and TRBJ1-1): KAGVTQTPRYLIKTRGQQVTLSCSPISGHRSVSWYQQTPGQGLQFLFEYFSETQRNKGNFPGRFSGRQFSNSRSEMNVSTLELGDSALYLCASRLEKMNTEAFFGQGTRLTVV.

This clonotype was seen many times. The V gene is TRBV20-1, the J gene TRBJ1-1; 7 positions match TRBD1. After removal of 4 bases from V and 5 bases from J, the junction contained 4 bases not matched to a gene. The germline CDR1 and CDR2 sequences are DFQATT and SNEGSKA (reference sequence). The CDR3 loop spans 12 amino acids. The CDR3 sequence is CSATRDSTEAFF. The CDR3 DNA is TGCAGTGCTACTCGGGACAGTACTGAAGCTTTCTTT.

This clonotype was observed a few times. The chain recombines TRBV3-1 with TRBJ2-7, with D uncertain. The germline V gene has CDR1 LGHDT and CDR2 YNNKEL (reference sequence). The CDR3 contains 15 residues. The V and J ends lost 4 bases and 3 bases respectively, with 16 bases between them. CDR3 coding DNA: TGTGCCAGCAGCCCGAGCACCTCAGAGGTCTACGAGCAGTACTTC. Its protein product is CASSPSTSEVYEQYF.

In this sample, this clonotype turned up many times. The chain uses TRBV28 and TRBJ2-7; D not resolved. CDR3 length: 11 amino acids. Deletions cut 7 bases from V and 3 bases from J, with 7 bases between. The germline gives CDR1 MDHEN, CDR2 SYDVKM. CDR3 loop: CASTLNYEQYF. CDR3 nucleotide sequence: TGTGCCAGCACCCTTAACTACGAGCAGTACTTC.

About this clonotype itself: A much larger clonotype is one base distant, so this may be a read error. This CDR3 is CASSQHYSLNTEAFF. The CDR3, as DNA: TGTGCCAGCAGCCAGCACTACAGCTTGAACACTGAAGCTTTCTTT. The V gene is TRBV7-6, the J gene TRBJ1-1, with D unclear. Looked up from germline, CDR1 is SGHVS and CDR2 is FNYEAQ. V lost 5 bases, J lost 0 bases, and 13 bases lay in between. The CDR3 length is 15 residues.

This clonotype was found many times. The V gene is TRBV7-9, the J gene TRBJ1-2; 9 nucleotides match TRBD1. The CDR3 is made up of 16 amino acids. V lost 1 base and J lost 6; bases outside the gene matches: 9. The germline gives CDR1 SEHNR, CDR2 FQNEAQ (reference sequence). The CDR3 loop is CASSLGGDRARNGYTF. The DNA for the CDR3 is TGTGCCAGCAGCTTAGGTGGGGACAGGGCTAGGAATGGCTACACCTTC.

This clonotype was recorded many times. This chain links TRBV25-1 with TRBJ2-7; TRBD1 is a possible D gene (6 bases). CDR3 length: 16 residues. In germline, CDR1 is MGHDK, CDR2 SYGVNS. With 3 bases removed from V and 3 bases from J, the gap between germline ends came to 18 bases. CDR3 in amino acids: CASSDTTDRLFYEQYF. The DNA for the CDR3 is TGTGCCAGCAGTGATACCACGGACAGACTATTCTACGAGCAGTACTTC.

This clonotype was counted many times. The chain couples TRBV5-1 to TRBJ1-1; 9 nucleotides match TRBD1. The CDR3 totals 14 residues. The germline CDR1 and CDR2 sequences are SGHRS and YFSETQ. Trimming took 6 bases from V and 5 from J; bases not matched to a gene: 8. CDR3 amino acids: CASTPDRGGTEAFF. In nucleotides, the CDR3 is TGCGCCAGCACCCCAGACAGGGGGGGTACTGAAGCTTTCTTT.